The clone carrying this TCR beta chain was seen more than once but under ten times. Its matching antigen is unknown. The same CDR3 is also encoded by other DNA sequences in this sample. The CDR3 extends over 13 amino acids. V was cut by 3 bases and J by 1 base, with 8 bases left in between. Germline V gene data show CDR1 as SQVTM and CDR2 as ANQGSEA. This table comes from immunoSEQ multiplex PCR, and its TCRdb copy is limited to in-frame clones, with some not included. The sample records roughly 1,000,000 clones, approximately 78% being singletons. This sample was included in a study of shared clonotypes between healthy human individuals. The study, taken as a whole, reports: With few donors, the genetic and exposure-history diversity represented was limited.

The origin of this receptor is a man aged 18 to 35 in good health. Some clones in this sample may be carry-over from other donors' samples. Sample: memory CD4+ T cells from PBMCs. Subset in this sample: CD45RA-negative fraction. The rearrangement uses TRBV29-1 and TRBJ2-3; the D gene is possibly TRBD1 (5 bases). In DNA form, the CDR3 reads TGCAGCGTTGACCAGGGTGGCACAGATACGCAGTATTTT. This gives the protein CSVDQGGTDTQYF.